Reported below is one TCR beta chain. TCRdb processed the 5' RACE reads anew with MiXCR; each CDR3 protein has one entry. The sample shows roughly 25,000 distinct CDR3 sequences, about 4.4% of them seen only once. This specimen belongs to a study of early T cells in non-severe SARS-CoV-2 infection. Study as a whole: Sequencing of unsorted whole blood was done on bulk RNA, leaving chains unpaired.

The CDR3 is 12 residues long. The chain employs TRBV3-2 and TRBJ2-2. TRBV3-2 is a known pseudogene. Input material: whole blood. The TCR sequence derives from an adult who was a healthcare worker with PCR-confirmed SARS-CoV-2 infection or an uninfected control (not recorded which). CDR3 sequence reads: CASSQEGRELFF. The CDR3 nucleotides read TGTGCCAGCAGCCAAGAGGGTAGGGAGCTGTTTTTT.